The source of this T cell receptor beta chain is a study of blood T cell repertoires in COVID-19. In the authors' methods: Amplified reference gene primers provided the basis for estimating nucleated cell counts. Measured with immunoSEQ multiplex PCR; TCRdb has only the in-frame clones, and not every one. D and trimming were read from the DNA, whereas the V and J calls and clone size are those reported in that table. The repertoire holds about 160,000 clones, with approximately 81% as singletons. What was sequenced was PBMCs or T cells enriched from blood (not recorded which). This TCR came from a man aged 60 to 75 who had recovered from COVID-19.

The CDR3 nucleotides read TGTGCCAGCAGCCAAAGACAGGGGATCTCCTACGAGCAGTACTTC. Its protein product is CASSQRQGISYEQYF. V usage is TRBV5-4 and J usage is TRBJ2-7, with 8 positions matching TRBD1. Germline V gene sequence: CDR1 SGHNT, CDR2 YYREEE (reference sequence). J gave up 0 bases and V 4 bases, and 6 bases lay outside the gene matches. The CDR3 covers 15 residues.